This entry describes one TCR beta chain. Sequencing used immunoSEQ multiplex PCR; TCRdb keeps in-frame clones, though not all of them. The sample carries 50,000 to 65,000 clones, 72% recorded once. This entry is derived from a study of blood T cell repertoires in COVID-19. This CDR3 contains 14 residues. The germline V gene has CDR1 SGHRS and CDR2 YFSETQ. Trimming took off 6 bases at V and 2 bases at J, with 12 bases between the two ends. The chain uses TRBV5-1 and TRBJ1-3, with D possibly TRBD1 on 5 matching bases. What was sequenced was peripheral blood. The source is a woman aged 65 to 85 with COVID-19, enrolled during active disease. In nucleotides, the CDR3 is TGCGCCAGCACGGGGGAGGAAACTGGAAACACCATATATTTT. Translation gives CASTGEETGNTIYF.